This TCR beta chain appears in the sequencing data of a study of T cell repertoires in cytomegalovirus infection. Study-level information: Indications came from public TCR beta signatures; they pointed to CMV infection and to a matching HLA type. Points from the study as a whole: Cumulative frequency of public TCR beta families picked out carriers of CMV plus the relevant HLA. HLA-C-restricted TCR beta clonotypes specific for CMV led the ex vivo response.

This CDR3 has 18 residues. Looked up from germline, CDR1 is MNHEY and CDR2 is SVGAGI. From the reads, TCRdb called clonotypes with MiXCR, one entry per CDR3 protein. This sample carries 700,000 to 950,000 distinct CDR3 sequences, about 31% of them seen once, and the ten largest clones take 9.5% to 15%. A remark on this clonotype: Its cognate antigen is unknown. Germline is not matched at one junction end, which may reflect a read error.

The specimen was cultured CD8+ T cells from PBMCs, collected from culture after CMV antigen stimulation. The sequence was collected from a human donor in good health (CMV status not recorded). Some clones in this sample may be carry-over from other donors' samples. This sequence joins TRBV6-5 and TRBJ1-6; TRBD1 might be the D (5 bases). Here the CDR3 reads CASRALGGRQSYNPPLHF. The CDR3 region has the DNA TGTGCCAGCAGGGCCTTGGGGGGTCGTCAAAGCTATAATCCACCCCTCCACTTT.